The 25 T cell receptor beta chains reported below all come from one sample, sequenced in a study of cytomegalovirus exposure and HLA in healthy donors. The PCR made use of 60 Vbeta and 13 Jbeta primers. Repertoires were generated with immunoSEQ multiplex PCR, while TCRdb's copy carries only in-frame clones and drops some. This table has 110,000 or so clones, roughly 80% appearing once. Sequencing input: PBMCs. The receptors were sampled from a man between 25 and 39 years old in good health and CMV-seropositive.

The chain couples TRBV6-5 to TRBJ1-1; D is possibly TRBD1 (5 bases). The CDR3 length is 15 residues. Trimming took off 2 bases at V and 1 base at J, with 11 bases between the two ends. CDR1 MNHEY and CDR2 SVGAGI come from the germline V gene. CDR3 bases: TGTGCCAGCAGTTACGGAGGGGTGAAGAACACTGAAGCTTTCTTT. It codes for CASSYGGVKNTEAFF.

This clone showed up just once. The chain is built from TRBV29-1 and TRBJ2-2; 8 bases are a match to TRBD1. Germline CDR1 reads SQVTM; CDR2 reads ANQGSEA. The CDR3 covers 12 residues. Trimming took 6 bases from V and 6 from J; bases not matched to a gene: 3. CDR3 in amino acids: CSVQGASGELFF. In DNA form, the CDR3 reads TGCAGCGTCCAGGGGGCATCCGGGGAGCTGTTTTTT.

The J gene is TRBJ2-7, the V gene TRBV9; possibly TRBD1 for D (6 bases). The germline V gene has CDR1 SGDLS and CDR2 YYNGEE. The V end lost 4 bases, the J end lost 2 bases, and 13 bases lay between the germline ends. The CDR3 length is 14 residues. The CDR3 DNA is TGTGCCAGCAGCACGACAGGATACCCCTACGAGCAGTACTTC. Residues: CASSTTGYPYEQYF.

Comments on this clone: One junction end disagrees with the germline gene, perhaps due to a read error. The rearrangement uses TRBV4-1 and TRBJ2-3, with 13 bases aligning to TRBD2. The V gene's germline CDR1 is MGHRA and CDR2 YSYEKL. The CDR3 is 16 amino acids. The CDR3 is CASSRTSGGAEDMQYF. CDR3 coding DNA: TGTGCCAGCAGCCGCACTAGCGGGGGGGCGGAGGATATGCAGTATTTT.

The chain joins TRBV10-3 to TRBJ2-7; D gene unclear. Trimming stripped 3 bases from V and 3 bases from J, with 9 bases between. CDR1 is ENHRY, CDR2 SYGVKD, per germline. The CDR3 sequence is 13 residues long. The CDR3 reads CAISEVSFYEQYF. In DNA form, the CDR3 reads TGTGCCATCAGTGAAGTCAGTTTCTACGAGCAGTACTTC.

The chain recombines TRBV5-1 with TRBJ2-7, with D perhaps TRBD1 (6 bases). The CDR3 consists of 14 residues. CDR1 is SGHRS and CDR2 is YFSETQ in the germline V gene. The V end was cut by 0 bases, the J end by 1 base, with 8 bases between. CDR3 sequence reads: CASSLGDKSYEQYF. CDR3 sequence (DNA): TGCGCCAGCAGCTTGGGGGACAAGTCCTACGAGCAGTACTTC.

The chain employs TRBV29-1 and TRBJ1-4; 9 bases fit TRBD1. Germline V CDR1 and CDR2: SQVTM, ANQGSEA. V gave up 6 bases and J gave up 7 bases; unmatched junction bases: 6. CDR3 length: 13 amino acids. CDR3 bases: TGCAGCGTGGGACAGGGTTACGGTGAAAAACTGTTTTTT. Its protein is CSVGQGYGEKLFF.

The CDR3 here is CASSLRTGIPQPQHF. The CDR3 DNA follows: TGCGCCAGCAGCCTCCGGACAGGGATCCCTCAGCCCCAGCATTTT. The chain carries TRBV4-1 and TRBJ1-5, with 8 bases matching TRBD1. Germline values: CDR1 MGHRA, CDR2 YSYEKL. The CDR3 runs 15 residues. V shed 4 bases, J shed 6 bases, and the junction held 8 bases outside the gene matches.

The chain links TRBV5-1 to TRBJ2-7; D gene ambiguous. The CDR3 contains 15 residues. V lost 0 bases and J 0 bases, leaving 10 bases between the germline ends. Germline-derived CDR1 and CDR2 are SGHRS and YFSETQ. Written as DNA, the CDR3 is TGCGCCAGCAGCTTGGTCGGTAGCACCTCCTACGAGCAGTACTTC. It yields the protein CASSLVGSTSYEQYF. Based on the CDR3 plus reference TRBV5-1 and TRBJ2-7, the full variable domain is KAGVTQTPRYLIKTRGQQVTLSCSPISGHRSVSWYQQTPGQGLQFLFEYFSETQRNKGNFPGRFSGRQFSNSRSEMNVSTLELGDSALYLCASSLVGSTSYEQYFGPGTRLTVT.

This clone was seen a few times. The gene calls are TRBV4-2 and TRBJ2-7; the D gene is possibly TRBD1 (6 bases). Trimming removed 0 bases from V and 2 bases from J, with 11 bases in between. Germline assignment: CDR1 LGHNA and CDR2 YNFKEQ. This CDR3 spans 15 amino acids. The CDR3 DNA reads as TGTGCCAGCAGCCAAGAGGGCAGGGGTCCCTACGAGCAGTACTTC. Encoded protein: CASSQEGRGPYEQYF.

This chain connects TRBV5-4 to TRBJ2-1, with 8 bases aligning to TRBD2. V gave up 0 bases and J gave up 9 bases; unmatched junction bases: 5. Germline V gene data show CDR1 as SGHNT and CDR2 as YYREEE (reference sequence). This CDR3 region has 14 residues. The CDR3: CASSLAGGRGEQFF. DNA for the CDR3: TGTGCCAGCAGCTTGGCGGGGGGGCGAGGTGAGCAGTTCTTC.

In DNA form, the CDR3 reads TGTGCCAGCAGCTCATCGACAGGAATCACTGAAGCTTTCTTT. Translation: CASSSSTGITEAFF. V gene TRBV7-9 combines with J gene TRBJ1-1, with D perhaps TRBD1 (6 bases). Germline V gene data show CDR1 as SEHNR and CDR2 as FQNEAQ (reference sequence). Deletions cut 4 bases from V and 4 bases from J, with 13 bases between. The CDR3 totals 14 residues.

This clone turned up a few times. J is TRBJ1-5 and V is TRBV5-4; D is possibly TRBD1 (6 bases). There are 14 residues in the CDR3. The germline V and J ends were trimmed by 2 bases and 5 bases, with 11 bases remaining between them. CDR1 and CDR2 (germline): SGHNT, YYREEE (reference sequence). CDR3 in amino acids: CASSLQGVDQPQHF. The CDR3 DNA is TGTGCCAGCAGCTTACAGGGCGTTGATCAGCCCCAGCATTTT.

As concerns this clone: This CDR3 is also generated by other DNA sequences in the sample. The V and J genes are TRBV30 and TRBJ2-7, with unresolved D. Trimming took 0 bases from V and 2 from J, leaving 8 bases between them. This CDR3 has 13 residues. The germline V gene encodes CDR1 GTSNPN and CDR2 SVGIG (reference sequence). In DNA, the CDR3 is TGTGCCTGGAGTGTAACTGGTCCCTACGAGCAGTACTTC. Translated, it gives CAWSVTGPYEQYF.

The CDR3 loop reads CASSPPAGGSQPQHF. In DNA form, the CDR3 reads TGTGCCAGCTCACCCCCCGCGGGGGGAAGTCAGCCCCAGCATTTT. The chain links TRBV18 to TRBJ1-5; perhaps TRBD1 as D (5 bases). Germline V lookup: CDR1 KGHSH, CDR2 LQKENI. The CDR3 is 15 amino acids. V was cut by 3 bases and J by 6 bases, with 15 bases left in between.

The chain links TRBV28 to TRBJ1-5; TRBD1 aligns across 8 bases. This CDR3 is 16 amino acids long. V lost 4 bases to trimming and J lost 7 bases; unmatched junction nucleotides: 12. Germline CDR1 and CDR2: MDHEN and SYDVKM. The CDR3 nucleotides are TGTGCCAGCAGTTCCCCGACAGGGGCAGAGCGACAGCCCCAGCATTTT. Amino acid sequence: CASSSPTGAERQPQHF.

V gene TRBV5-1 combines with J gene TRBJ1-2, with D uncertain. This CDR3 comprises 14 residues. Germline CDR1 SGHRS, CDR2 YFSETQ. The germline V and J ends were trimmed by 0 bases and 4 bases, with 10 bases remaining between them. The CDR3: CASSLAGVLYGYTF. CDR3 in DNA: TGCGCCAGCAGCTTGGCCGGAGTTCTCTATGGCTACACCTTC.

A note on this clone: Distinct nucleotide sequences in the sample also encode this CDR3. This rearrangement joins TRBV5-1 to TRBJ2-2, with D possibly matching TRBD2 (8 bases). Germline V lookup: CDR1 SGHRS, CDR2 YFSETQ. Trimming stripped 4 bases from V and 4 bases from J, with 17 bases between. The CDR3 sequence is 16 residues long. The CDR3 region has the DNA TGCGCCAGCAGCCTCCCGGGAGGGGGCATCACCGGGGAGCTGTTTTTT. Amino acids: CASSLPGGGITGELFF.

CDR3 amino acids: CASSLGSGPYGYTF. For the CDR3, the DNA is TGTGCCAGCAGCTTGGGGTCAGGCCCGTATGGCTACACCTTC. The J gene is TRBJ1-2, the V gene TRBV5-6; D gene ambiguous. This CDR3 has 14 amino acids. CDR1 is SGHDT, CDR2 YYEEEE, per germline. V was trimmed by 0 bases and J by 5 bases, leaving 11 bases between them.

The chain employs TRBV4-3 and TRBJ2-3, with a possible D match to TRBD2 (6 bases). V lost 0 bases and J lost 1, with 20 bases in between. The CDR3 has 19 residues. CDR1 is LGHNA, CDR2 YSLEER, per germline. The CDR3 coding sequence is TGCGCCAGCAGCCAAGATTCGGAACCCACTAGCTACGGCACAGATACGCAGTATTTT. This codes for CASSQDSEPTSYGTDTQYF.

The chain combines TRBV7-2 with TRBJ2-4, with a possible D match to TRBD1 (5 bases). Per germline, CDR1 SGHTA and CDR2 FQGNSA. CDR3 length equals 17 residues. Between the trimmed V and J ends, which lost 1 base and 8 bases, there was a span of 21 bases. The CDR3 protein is CASSLVSSGSKGDIQYF. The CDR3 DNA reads TGTGCCAGCAGCTTAGTCAGTTCGGGTAGCAAAGGGGACATTCAGTACTTC.

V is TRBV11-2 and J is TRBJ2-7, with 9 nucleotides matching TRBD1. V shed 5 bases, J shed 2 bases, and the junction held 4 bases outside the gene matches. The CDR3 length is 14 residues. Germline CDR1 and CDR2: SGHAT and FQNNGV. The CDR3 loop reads CASSDGQGTYEQYF. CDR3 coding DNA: TGTGCCAGCAGCGATGGACAGGGGACCTACGAGCAGTACTTC.

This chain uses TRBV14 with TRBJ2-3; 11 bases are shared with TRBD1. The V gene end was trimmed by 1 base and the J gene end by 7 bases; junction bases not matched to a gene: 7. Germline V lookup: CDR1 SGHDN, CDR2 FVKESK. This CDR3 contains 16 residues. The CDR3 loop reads CASSQGWTGGWNTQYF. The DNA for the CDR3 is TGTGCCAGCAGCCAAGGTTGGACAGGGGGCTGGAATACGCAGTATTTT.

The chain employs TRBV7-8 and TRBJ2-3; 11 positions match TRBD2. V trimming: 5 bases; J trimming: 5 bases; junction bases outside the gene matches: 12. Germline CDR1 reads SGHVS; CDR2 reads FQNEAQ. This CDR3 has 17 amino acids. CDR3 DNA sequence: TGTGCCAGCAGCATCGGGACTAGCGGCTCTGGAGTAGATACGCAGTATTTT. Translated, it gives CASSIGTSGSGVDTQYF.

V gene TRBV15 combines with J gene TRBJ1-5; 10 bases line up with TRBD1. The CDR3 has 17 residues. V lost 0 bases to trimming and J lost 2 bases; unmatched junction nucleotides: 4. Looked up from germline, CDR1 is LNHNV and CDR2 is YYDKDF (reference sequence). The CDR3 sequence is CATSRDRGTGGNQPQHF. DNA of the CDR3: TGTGCCACCAGCAGAGATCGGGGGACAGGGGGCAATCAGCCCCAGCATTTT.